Listed below are T cell receptor beta chains from one sample, sequenced in a study of cytomegalovirus exposure and HLA in healthy donors. The method was immunoSEQ multiplex PCR; TCRdb's version includes in-frame clones alone and lacks a portion of them. The sample holds 210,000 or so clones, almost 80% seen once. Sample: PBMCs. Every receptor here comes from a young man in good health and CMV-seronegative. Each CDR3 is given with its conserved first and last residue. The D gene is left open where the match is weak. Clone size is given for some rows only: seen once, a few or many times, or a class if the clone is expanded.

cdr3_aa cdr3_nt clone_size j_call v_call d_call cdr3_length
CASSIDFSVTEAFF TGTGCCAGTAGTATAGATTTTTCGGTTACTGAAGCTTTCTTT - TRBJ1-1 TRBV19 - 14
CASSPGTGRNNEQFF TGTGCCAGCAGCCCAGGGACAGGGAGGAACAATGAGCAGTTCTTC - TRBJ2-1 TRBV7-9 TRBD1 15
CASSLHSHAEAFF TGTGCCAGCAGCTTACACAGTCACGCTGAAGCTTTCTTT - TRBJ1-1 TRBV7-8 - 13
CASTRDGGNTIYF TGTGCCAGCACGCGGGATGGGGGAAACACCATATATTTT - TRBJ1-3 TRBV2 - 13
CASSTGQGARTGELFF TGTGCCAGCAGCACCGGACAGGGTGCACGGACCGGGGAGCTGTTTTTT - TRBJ2-2 TRBV5-8 TRBD1 16
CASIMTGRYNEQFF TGTGCCAGCATCATGACAGGGAGGTACAATGAGCAGTTCTTC - TRBJ2-1 TRBV27 - 14
CASSEGPGYLRGYTF TGTGCCAGCAGTGAAGGGCCAGGGTATCTTCGTGGCTACACCTTC few TRBJ1-2 TRBV2 - 15
CASSFTPDGELFF TGTGCCAGCAGCTTCACACCCGACGGGGAGCTGTTTTTT - TRBJ2-2 TRBV7-6 - 13
CASSMEGAAQETQYF TGTGCCAGTAGTATGGAGGGAGCCGCCCAAGAGACCCAGTACTTC - TRBJ2-5 TRBV19 - 15
CASSPFGQGLAGGPFEQFF TGTGCTAGCAGCCCCTTTGGACAGGGACTAGCGGGGGGGCCCTTTGAGCAGTTCTTC - TRBJ2-1 TRBV7-7 TRBD2 19
CASSWGFTGTSNESYEQYF TGTGCCAGCAGCTGGGGTTTCACCGGGACTAGCAACGAATCCTACGAGCAGTACTTC - TRBJ2-7 TRBV11-3 TRBD2 19
CASSQGQDLYEQYF TGCGCCAGCAGCCAAGGGCAGGATCTATACGAGCAGTACTTC - TRBJ2-7 TRBV4-3 - 14
CASSQDIRGLTDTQYF TGCGCCAGCAGCCAAGATATCAGGGGTTTAACAGATACGCAGTATTTT - TRBJ2-3 TRBV4-1 - 16
CATSRPGQLNTEAFF TGTGCCACCAGCAGACCGGGACAATTAAACACTGAAGCTTTCTTT - TRBJ1-1 TRBV15 - 15
CASTHGGRTGGLEQYF TGTGCCAGCACCCATGGAGGTCGGACAGGGGGACTCGAGCAGTACTTC once TRBJ2-7 TRBV7-6 TRBD1 16
CASSLDSPGDGYTF TGCGCCAGCAGCTTGGACTCGCCAGGGGATGGCTACACCTTC - TRBJ1-2 TRBV5-1 - 14
CASSPGTGYQPQHF TGTGCCAGCAGCCCGGGGACAGGTTATCAGCCCCAGCATTTT - TRBJ1-5 TRBV5-6 TRBD1 14
CASRPGRTGLGTEAFF TGTGCCAGCAGACCAGGCCGGACAGGGTTGGGCACTGAAGCTTTCTTT - TRBJ1-1 TRBV7-2 TRBD1 16
CASSQQGTSTDTQYF TGTGCCAGCAGTCAACAGGGGACTAGCACAGATACGCAGTATTTT - TRBJ2-3 TRBV7-6 - 15
CASSFSRDTQYF TGTGCCAGCAGTTTTAGCCGGGATACGCAGTATTTT - TRBJ2-3 TRBV6-6 - 12
CASSVVASGGYTF TGTGCCAGCAGCGTAGTAGCGTCCGGGGGCTACACCTTC - TRBJ1-2 TRBV9 - 13
CASSELTGGSDEQFF TGTGCCAGCAGTGAACTTACAGGGGGCTCGGATGAGCAGTTCTTC once TRBJ2-1 TRBV6-1 TRBD1 15
CASSLADPGQVINEQFF TGTGCCAGCAGCTTAGCCGATCCGGGACAGGTAATCAATGAGCAGTTCTTC - TRBJ2-1 TRBV7-9 TRBD1 17
CASSGPETGDLSGEQFF TGTGCCAGCAGTGGCCCCGAGACAGGGGACCTTTCCGGGGAGCAGTTCTTC - TRBJ2-1 TRBV6-4 TRBD1 17
CASSPPGQGYEQYF TGTGCCAGCAGCCCACCCGGACAGGGCTACGAGCAGTACTTC - TRBJ2-7 TRBV4-2 TRBD1 14
CAWRGQGAANEKLFF TGTGCCTGGAGGGGACAGGGGGCAGCTAATGAAAAACTGTTTTTT - TRBJ1-4 TRBV30 TRBD1 15
CAWSARWTGAGGEQYF TGTGCCTGGAGTGCAAGATGGACGGGGGCGGGGGGGGAGCAGTACTTC - TRBJ2-7 TRBV30 TRBD2 16
CASSPKPGDTQYF TGCGCCAGCAGCCCCAAACCGGGGGATACGCAGTATTTT - TRBJ2-3 TRBV4-3 - 13
CASSQDRGLGETQYF TGTGCCAGCAGCCAAGATAGGGGCCTAGGGGAGACCCAGTACTTC - TRBJ2-5 TRBV4-2 - 15
CATRVSSTDTQYF TGTGCCACCCGAGTTTCTAGCACAGATACGCAGTATTTT - TRBJ2-3 TRBV19 - 13
CASSLAQGRLNTEAFF TGTGCCAGCAGCTTAGCACAGGGGAGGCTGAACACTGAAGCTTTCTTT few TRBJ1-1 TRBV7-6 TRBD1 16
CASSLPQFRGDYGYTF TGTGCCAGCAGCTTACCTCAATTTCGGGGAGACTATGGCTACACCTTC - TRBJ1-2 TRBV11-2 - 16
CASSPRDRANYGYTF TGCGCCAGCAGCCCCCGGGACAGGGCTAACTATGGCTACACCTTC - TRBJ1-2 TRBV4-3 TRBD1 15
CASSPTGGASGELFF TGTGCCAGCAGCCCGACAGGGGGCGCTTCCGGGGAGCTGTTTTTT - TRBJ2-2 TRBV5-6 TRBD1 15
CASSAPLAGGLYEQFF TGTGCCAGCAGCGCTCCACTAGCGGGGGGGCTTTATGAGCAGTTCTTC - TRBJ2-1 TRBV7-9 TRBD2 16
CASSEQTGPNEKLFF TGTGCCAGCAGTGAGCAGACAGGACCAAATGAAAAACTGTTTTTT - TRBJ1-4 TRBV6-1 - 15
CASSIRGGHTDTQYF TGTGCCAGTAGTATTCGTGGGGGCCATACAGATACGCAGTATTTT once TRBJ2-3 TRBV19 - 15
CASSFRAGMFF TGTGCCAGCAGCTTCCGGGCGGGGATGTTCTTC - TRBJ2-1 TRBV11-2 - 11
CASSMGLADPGTQYF TGTGCCAGCAGCATGGGACTAGCGGATCCGGGGACCCAGTACTTC - TRBJ2-5 TRBV7-3 TRBD2 15
CASSPGHSGNTIYF TGTGCCAGCAGCCCGGGACACTCTGGAAACACCATATATTTT - TRBJ1-3 TRBV14 - 14
CASSQDYYNEQFF TGCGCCAGCAGCCAAGACTACTACAATGAGCAGTTCTTC - TRBJ2-1 TRBV4-3 - 13
CASSGDSYPPIKSGTQYF TGTGCCAGCAGTGGGGACTCCTACCCACCTATCAAGTCGGGGACCCAGTACTTC once TRBJ2-5 TRBV6-4 - 18
CAWGKDSGNTIYF TGTGCCTGGGGGAAGGACAGTGGAAACACCATATATTTT - TRBJ1-3 TRBV30 - 13
CASNLGSGIIYEQYF TGTGCCAGCAACCTAGGGTCAGGGATCATCTACGAGCAGTACTTC - TRBJ2-7 TRBV28 - 15
CASSAGQGNTEAFF TGTGCCAGCAGCGCCGGACAGGGAAACACTGAAGCTTTCTTT - TRBJ1-1 TRBV7-2 TRBD1 14
CSVAGVNEQFF TGCAGCGTGGCAGGGGTCAATGAGCAGTTCTTC - TRBJ2-1 TRBV29-1 - 11
CAWSSLAGPFAQFF TGTGCCTGGAGTTCCCTAGCGGGCCCTTTTGCGCAGTTCTTC - TRBJ2-1 TRBV30 TRBD2 14
CASSQDRGSAYNEQFF TGCGCCAGCAGCCAAGATAGGGGGAGTGCCTACAATGAGCAGTTCTTC - TRBJ2-1 TRBV4-3 - 16
CASRFRGKDGYTF TGTGCAAGTCGCTTTCGGGGAAAGGATGGCTACACCTTC - TRBJ1-2 TRBV12-2 - 13
CASSEASGTGRAGELFF TGTGCCAGCAGCGAAGCCTCCGGGACAGGGAGGGCCGGGGAGCTGTTTTTT - TRBJ2-2 TRBV9 TRBD1 17
CSVEDGRSGYSYNEQFF TGCAGCGTTGAAGATGGGCGAAGCGGTTATTCCTACAATGAGCAGTTCTTC once TRBJ2-1 TRBV29-1 - 17
CASGFAAGILERGYTF TGTGCTAGTGGTTTCGCGGCAGGGATCCTTGAGAGGGGCTACACCTTC - TRBJ1-2 TRBV12-5 - 16
CASSPGGLAAAGDTQYF TGCGCCAGCAGCCCCGGTGGACTAGCGGCAGCGGGAGATACGCAGTATTTT - TRBJ2-3 TRBV4-1 TRBD2 17
CASSQGGTGSSYNEQFF TGTGCCAGCAGCCAGGGCGGGACAGGGAGCTCCTACAATGAGCAGTTCTTC once TRBJ2-1 TRBV5-4 TRBD1 17
CASSTGYEQYF TGTGCCAGCTCAACAGGCTACGAGCAGTACTTC few TRBJ2-7 TRBV2 - 11
CASTQDQGAWMGYTF TGTGCCAGCACCCAAGACCAGGGGGCCTGGATGGGCTACACCTTC - TRBJ1-2 TRBV28 TRBD1 15
CAWGPQGDTEAFF TGTGCCTGGGGGCCACAGGGGGACACTGAAGCTTTCTTT once TRBJ1-1 TRBV30 TRBD1 13
CASGHRGETGELFF TGCGCCAGCGGGCACAGGGGTGAAACCGGGGAGCTGTTTTTT - TRBJ2-2 TRBV5-1 TRBD1 14
CASSEWGTGNYGYTF TGTGCCAGCAGTGAATGGGGGACAGGGAACTATGGCTACACCTTC few TRBJ1-2 TRBV6-1 TRBD1 15
CASSLTPAGGEKLFF TGTGCCAGCAGCCTTACACCGGCGGGAGGTGAAAAACTGTTTTTT - TRBJ1-4 TRBV9 - 15